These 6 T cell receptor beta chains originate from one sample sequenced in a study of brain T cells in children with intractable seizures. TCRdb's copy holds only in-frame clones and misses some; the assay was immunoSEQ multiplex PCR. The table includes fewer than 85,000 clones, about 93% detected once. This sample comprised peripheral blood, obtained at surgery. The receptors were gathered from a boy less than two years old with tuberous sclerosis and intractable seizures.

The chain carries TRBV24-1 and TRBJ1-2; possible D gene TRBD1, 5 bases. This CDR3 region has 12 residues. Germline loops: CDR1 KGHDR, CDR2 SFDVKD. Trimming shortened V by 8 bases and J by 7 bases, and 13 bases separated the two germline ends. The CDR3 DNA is TGTGCCACCATGGACACCGCAGGTGGCTACACCTTC. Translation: CATMDTAGGYTF.

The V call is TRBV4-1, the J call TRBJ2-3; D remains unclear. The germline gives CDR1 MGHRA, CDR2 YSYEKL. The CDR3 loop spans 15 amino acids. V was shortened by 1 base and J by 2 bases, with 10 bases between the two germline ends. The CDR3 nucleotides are TGCGCCAGCAGCCAAGGGGTGGTAGTCACAGATACGCAGTATTTT. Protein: CASSQGVVVTDTQYF.

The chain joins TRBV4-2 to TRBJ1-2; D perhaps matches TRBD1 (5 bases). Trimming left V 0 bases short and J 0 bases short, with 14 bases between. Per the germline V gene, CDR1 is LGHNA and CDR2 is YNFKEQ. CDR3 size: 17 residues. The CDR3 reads CASSQDIFQGANYGYTF. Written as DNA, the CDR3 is TGTGCCAGCAGCCAAGATATTTTTCAGGGAGCTAACTATGGCTACACCTTC.

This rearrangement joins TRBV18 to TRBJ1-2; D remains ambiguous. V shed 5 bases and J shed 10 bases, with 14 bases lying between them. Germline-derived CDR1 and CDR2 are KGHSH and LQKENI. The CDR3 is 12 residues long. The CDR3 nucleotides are TGTGCCAGCTCAACCAGTTCCACCCTCTACACCTTC. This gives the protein CASSTSSTLYTF.

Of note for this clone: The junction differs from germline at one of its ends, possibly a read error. The CDR3 bases are TGTGCCAGCAGCCTAGCGGGGGGAGAGACCCAGTACTTC. It encodes CASSLAGGETQYF. The genes are TRBV7-2 and TRBJ2-5, with TRBD2 matching over 11 bases. Per germline, CDR1 SGHTA and CDR2 FQGNSA. The CDR3 is made up of 13 amino acids.

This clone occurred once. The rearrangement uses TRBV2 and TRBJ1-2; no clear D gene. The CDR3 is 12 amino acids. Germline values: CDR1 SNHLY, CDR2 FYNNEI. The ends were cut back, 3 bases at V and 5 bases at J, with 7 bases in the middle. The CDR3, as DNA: TGTGCCAGCAGTGATTGGGGTTATGGCTACACCTTC. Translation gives CASSDWGYGYTF.